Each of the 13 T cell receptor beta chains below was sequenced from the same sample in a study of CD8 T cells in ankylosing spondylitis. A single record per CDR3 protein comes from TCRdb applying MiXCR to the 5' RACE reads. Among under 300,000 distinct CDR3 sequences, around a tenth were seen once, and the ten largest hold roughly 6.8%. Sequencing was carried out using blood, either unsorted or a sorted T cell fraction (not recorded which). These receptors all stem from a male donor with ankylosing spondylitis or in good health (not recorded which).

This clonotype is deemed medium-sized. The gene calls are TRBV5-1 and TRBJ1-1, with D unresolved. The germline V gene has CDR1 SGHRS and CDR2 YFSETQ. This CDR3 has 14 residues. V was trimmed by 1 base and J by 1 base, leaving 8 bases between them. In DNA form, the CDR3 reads TGCGCCAGCAGCTTGTTGGCAGGGAACACTGAAGCTTTCTTT. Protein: CASSLLAGNTEAFF. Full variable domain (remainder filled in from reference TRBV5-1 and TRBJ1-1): KAGVTQTPRYLIKTRGQQVTLSCSPISGHRSVSWYQQTPGQGLQFLFEYFSETQRNKGNFPGRFSGRQFSNSRSEMNVSTLELGDSALYLCASSLLAGNTEAFFGQGTRLTVV.

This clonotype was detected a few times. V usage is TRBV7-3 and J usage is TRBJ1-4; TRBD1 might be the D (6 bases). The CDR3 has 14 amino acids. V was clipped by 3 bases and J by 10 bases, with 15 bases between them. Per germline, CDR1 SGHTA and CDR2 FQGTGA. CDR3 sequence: CASSLEQGGRKLFF. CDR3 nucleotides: TGTGCCAGCAGCTTGGAACAGGGAGGAAGAAAACTGTTTTTT.

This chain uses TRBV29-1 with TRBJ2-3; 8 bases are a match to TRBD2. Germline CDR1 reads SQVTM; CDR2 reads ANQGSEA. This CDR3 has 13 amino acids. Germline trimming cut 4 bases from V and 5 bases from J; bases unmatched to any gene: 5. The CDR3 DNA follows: TGCAGCGTTGGATCTGCGGGAGGAGATACGCAGTATTTT. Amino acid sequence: CSVGSAGGDTQYF.

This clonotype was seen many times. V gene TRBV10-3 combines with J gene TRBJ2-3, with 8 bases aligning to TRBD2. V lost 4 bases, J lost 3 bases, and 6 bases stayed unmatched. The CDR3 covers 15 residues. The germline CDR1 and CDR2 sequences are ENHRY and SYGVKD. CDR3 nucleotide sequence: TGTGCCATCAGTGTTGCGGGAGGAGGGACAGATACGCAGTATTTT. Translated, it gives CAISVAGGGTDTQYF.

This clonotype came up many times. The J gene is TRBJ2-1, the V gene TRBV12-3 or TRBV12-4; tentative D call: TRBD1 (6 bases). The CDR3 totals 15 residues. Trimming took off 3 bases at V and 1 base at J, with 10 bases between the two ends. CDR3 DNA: TGTGCCAGCAGTTTCTGGACAGCGTCCTACAATGAGCAGTTCTTC. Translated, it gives CASSFWTASYNEQFF.

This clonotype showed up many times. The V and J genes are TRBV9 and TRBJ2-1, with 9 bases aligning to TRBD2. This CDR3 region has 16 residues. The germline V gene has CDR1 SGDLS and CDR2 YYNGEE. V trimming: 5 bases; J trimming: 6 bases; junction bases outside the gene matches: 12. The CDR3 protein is CASSLDLAGVGNEQFF. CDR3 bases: TGTGCCAGCAGTTTAGACTTAGCGGGAGTGGGCAATGAGCAGTTCTTC.

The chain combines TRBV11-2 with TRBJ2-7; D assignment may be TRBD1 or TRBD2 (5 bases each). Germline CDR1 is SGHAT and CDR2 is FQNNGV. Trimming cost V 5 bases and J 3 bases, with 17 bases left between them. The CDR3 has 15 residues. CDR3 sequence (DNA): TGTGCCAGCAGCGGGGGAATTAGCGCTATCTACGAGCAGTACTTC. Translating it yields CASSGGISAIYEQYF.

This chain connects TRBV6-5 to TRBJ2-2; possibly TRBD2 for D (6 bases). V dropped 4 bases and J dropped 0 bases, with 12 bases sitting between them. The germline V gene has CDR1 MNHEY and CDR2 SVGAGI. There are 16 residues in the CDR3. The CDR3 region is CASSSGVAPNTGELFF. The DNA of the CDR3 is TGTGCCAGCAGTTCGGGGGTCGCTCCGAACACCGGGGAGCTGTTTTTT.

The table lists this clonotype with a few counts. For the CDR3, the DNA is TGTGCCTGGAGTCCTCAGGGACACGAGCAGTACTTC. Encoded protein: CAWSPQGHEQYF. V is TRBV30 and J is TRBJ2-7; possibly TRBD1 or TRBD2 for D (5 bases each). This CDR3 has 12 residues. V lost 2 bases and J lost 5, with 10 bases in between. Germline V gene sequence: CDR1 GTSNPN, CDR2 SVGIG (reference sequence).

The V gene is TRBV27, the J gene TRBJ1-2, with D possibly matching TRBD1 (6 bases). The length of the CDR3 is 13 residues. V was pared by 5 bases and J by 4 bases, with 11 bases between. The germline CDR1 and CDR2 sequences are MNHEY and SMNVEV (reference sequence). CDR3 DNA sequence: TGTGCCAGCAGTCCAGGGGTCGGCTATGGCTACACCTTC. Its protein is CASSPGVGYGYTF.

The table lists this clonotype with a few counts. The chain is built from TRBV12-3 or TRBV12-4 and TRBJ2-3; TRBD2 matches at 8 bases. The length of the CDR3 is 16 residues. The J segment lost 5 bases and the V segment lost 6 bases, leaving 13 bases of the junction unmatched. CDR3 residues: CASRSSGTSSEDTQYF. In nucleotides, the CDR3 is TGTGCCAGCAGATCTTCCGGGACTAGTTCTGAAGATACGCAGTATTTT.

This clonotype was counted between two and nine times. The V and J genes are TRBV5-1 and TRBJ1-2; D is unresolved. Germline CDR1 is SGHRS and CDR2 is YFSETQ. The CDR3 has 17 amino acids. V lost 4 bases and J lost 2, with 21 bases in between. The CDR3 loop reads CASSESSFVAGNYGYTF. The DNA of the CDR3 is TGCGCCAGCAGCGAGAGTTCCTTCGTTGCGGGGAACTATGGCTACACCTTC.

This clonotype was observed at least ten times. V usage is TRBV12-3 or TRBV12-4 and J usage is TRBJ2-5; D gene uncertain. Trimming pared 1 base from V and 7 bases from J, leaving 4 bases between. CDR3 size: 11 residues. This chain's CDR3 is CASSLEGTQYF. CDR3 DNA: TGTGCCAGCAGTTTAGAGGGGACCCAGTACTTC.